Following are 25 T cell receptor beta chains from one sample sequenced in a study of cytomegalovirus exposure and HLA in healthy donors. Data came from immunoSEQ multiplex PCR; TCRdb stores just in-frame clones and leaves some out. The sample records more than 90,000 clones, roughly 82% being singletons. The sequenced material came from PBMCs. The receptors here all came from a man aged 18-30 years in good health and CMV-seronegative.

The gene calls are TRBV2 and TRBJ1-2; possible D gene TRBD1, 5 bases. Germline CDR1 SNHLY, CDR2 FYNNEI. The V and J ends lost 2 bases and 6 bases respectively, with 13 bases between them. This CDR3 has 14 amino acids. The CDR3 DNA reads TGTGCCAGCAGTGAATCAGGGTCCTTGGATGGCTACACCTTC. Translation: CASSESGSLDGYTF. The full variable domain, in which reference TRBV2 and TRBJ1-2 provide the parts outside the CDR3, is EPEVTQTPSHQVTQMGQEVILRCVPISNHLYFYWYRQILGQKVEFLVSFYNNEISEKSEIFDDQFSVERPDGSNFTLKIRSTKLEDSAMYFCASSESGSLDGYTFGSGTRLTVV.

This chain connects TRBV19 to TRBJ2-1, with 9 bases matching TRBD1. The ends lost 5 bases at V and 8 bases at J; junction bases unmatched: 10. Germline CDR1 reads LNHDA; CDR2 reads SQIVND (reference sequence). CDR3 length equals 15 residues. DNA for the CDR3: TGTGCCAGTAGTTACCGACAGGGGGTAGTCGATGAGCAGTTCTTC. It encodes CASSYRQGVVDEQFF.

The chain joins TRBV7-9 to TRBJ1-2, with 11 bases lining up with TRBD1. The CDR3 length is 17 residues. The V gene end was trimmed by 2 bases and the J gene end by 4 bases; junction bases not matched to a gene: 9. Per the germline V gene, CDR1 is SEHNR and CDR2 is FQNEAQ (reference sequence). The CDR3 reads CASSLLVGQGVVYGYTF. The CDR3 DNA reads as TGTGCCAGCAGCTTACTCGTGGGACAGGGGGTGGTCTATGGCTACACCTTC.

This chain links TRBV9 with TRBJ2-3; 15 bases align to TRBD2. This CDR3 region has 17 residues. Per the germline V gene, CDR1 is SGDLS and CDR2 is YYNGEE. The V and J ends lost 4 bases and 7 bases, in that order; junction bases with no gene match: 10. The CDR3 DNA is TGTGCCAGCAGCCCGAGAGGACTAGCGGGAGGGGGGAATACGCAGTATTTT. This translates into CASSPRGLAGGGNTQYF.

The chain links TRBV13 to TRBJ2-1, with D possibly matching TRBD1 (6 bases). V was trimmed by 5 bases and J by 5 bases, leaving 28 bases between them. The germline gives CDR1 PRHDT, CDR2 FYEKMQ (reference sequence). CDR3 length: 19 residues. The CDR3 DNA follows: TGTGCCAGCAGCCACTTCCCGAAACTCCCACAGGGTGCGGACAATGAGCAGTTCTTC. Translation gives CASSHFPKLPQGADNEQFF.

Concerning this clone itself: The identical CDR3 is also encoded by other nucleotide sequences in the sample. The rearrangement uses TRBV6-5 and TRBJ2-7, with 14 bases aligning to TRBD2. V gave up 5 bases and J gave up 4 bases; unmatched junction bases: 4. The CDR3 sequence is 15 residues long. Germline loops: CDR1 MNHEY, CDR2 SVGAGI. The CDR3 sequence: CASSKGLAGAYEQYF. The CDR3, as DNA: TGTGCCAGCAGTAAGGGACTAGCGGGAGCGTACGAGCAGTACTTC.

The J gene is TRBJ2-1, the V gene TRBV6-1, with a possible D match to TRBD2 (6 bases). This CDR3 comprises 18 residues. The V end lost 1 base, the J end lost 0 bases, and 16 bases lay between the germline ends. Germline V gives CDR1 MNHNS, CDR2 SASEGT. The CDR3 loop reads CASSEGKRGASSYNEQFF. The CDR3 coding sequence is TGTGCCAGCAGTGAAGGGAAGCGCGGGGCCAGCTCCTACAATGAGCAGTTCTTC.

This chain joins TRBV11-2 and TRBJ2-7, with TRBD2 identical over 9 bases. CDR1 SGHAT and CDR2 FQNNGV come from the germline V gene. The CDR3 totals 16 residues. The ends lost 1 base at V and 5 bases at J; junction bases unmatched: 9. The DNA of the CDR3 is TGTGCCAGCAGCTTAGGTGCGGGGGGGACAACTAACGAGCAGTACTTC. Amino acids: CASSLGAGGTTNEQYF.

The V call is TRBV19, the J call TRBJ1-2; D is perhaps TRBD1 (6 bases). The CDR3 totals 16 residues. From germline, CDR1 is LNHDA and CDR2 SQIVND (reference sequence). V was clipped by 5 bases and J by 1 base, with 17 bases between them. CDR3 residues: CASSPTFTGINYGYTF. CDR3 nucleotides: TGTGCCAGTAGTCCAACTTTCACAGGGATTAACTATGGCTACACCTTC.

The V and J genes are TRBV11-2 and TRBJ2-7, with 8 bases matching TRBD2. Germline V gene sequence: CDR1 SGHAT, CDR2 FQNNGV. This CDR3 region has 14 residues. Trimming cost V 5 bases and J 3 bases; bases outside gene matches: 6. The CDR3 nucleotides read TGTGCCAGCAGCAAGGGACTAGACCGCTACGAGCAGTACTTC. This encodes CASSKGLDRYEQYF.

The gene calls are TRBV7-9 and TRBJ2-5, with D maybe TRBD1 (7 bases). The CDR3 is 16 residues long. Trimming left V 1 base short and J 2 bases short, with 14 bases between. Per germline, CDR1 SEHNR and CDR2 FQNEAQ (reference sequence). Here the CDR3 DNA reads TGTGCCAGCAGCTTAGTAAACAGGGGAGGACAAGAGACCCAGTACTTC. Protein: CASSLVNRGGQETQYF.

The chain uses TRBV5-6 and TRBJ2-7, with TRBD2 as a possible D gene (6 bases). Deletions cut 4 bases from V and 2 bases from J, with 13 bases between. The germline gives CDR1 SGHDT, CDR2 YYEEEE. The CDR3 spans 14 residues. This chain's CDR3 is CASSGGLRTYEQYF. The CDR3 DNA reads as TGTGCCAGCAGCGGGGGACTCAGGACCTACGAGCAGTACTTC.

This clone was observed a single time. This chain uses TRBV7-8 with TRBJ2-1; TRBD2 matches at 15 bases. This CDR3 has 19 residues. J lost 4 bases, V lost 4 bases, and 11 bases had no gene match. In germline, CDR1 is SGHVS, CDR2 FQNEAQ. Written as DNA, the CDR3 is TGTGCCAGCAGCTCCGGGACTAGCGGGAGGAAACCTAATTACAATGAGCAGTTCTTC. Its translation: CASSSGTSGRKPNYNEQFF.

In regard to this clone: The junction and the germline gene differ at one end; a read error may be behind it. V gene TRBV7-7 combines with J gene TRBJ2-7; TRBD1 is a possible D gene (6 bases). This CDR3 comprises 15 residues. Germline loops: CDR1 SSHAT, CDR2 FNYEAQ (reference sequence). In DNA, the CDR3 is TGTGCTAGCAGCTTAGGTACAGGGTCGAATTACGAGCAGTACTTC. Amino acids: CASSLGTGSNYEQYF. The entire variable domain, with the rest obtained from reference TRBV7-7 and TRBJ2-7, is as follows: GAGVSQSPRYKVTKRGQDVTLRCDPISSHATLYWYQQALGQGPEFLTYFNYEAQPDKSGLPSDRFSAERPEGSISTLTIQRTEQRDSAMYRCASSLGTGSNYEQYFGPGTRLTVT.

This sequence joins TRBV29-1 and TRBJ2-7; TRBD2 might be the D (5 bases). Trimming shortened V by 4 bases and J by 7 bases, and 20 bases separated the two germline ends. Germline V CDR1 and CDR2: SQVTM, ANQGSEA. This CDR3 comprises 14 residues. CDR3 loop: CSVVPLTPPGEQYF. CDR3 DNA: TGCAGCGTTGTTCCTCTGACTCCCCCGGGAGAGCAGTACTTC.

This chain uses TRBV7-6 with TRBJ2-2, with 8 positions matching TRBD1. J was trimmed by 4 bases and V by 5 bases; bases with no gene match: 9. Looked up from germline, CDR1 is SGHVS and CDR2 is FNYEAQ. The length of the CDR3 is 16 residues. The CDR3 sequence is CASSLPTGAGTGELFF. Written as DNA, the CDR3 is TGTGCCAGCAGCCTCCCGACAGGGGCGGGCACCGGGGAGCTGTTTTTT. Full variable domain (remainder filled in from reference TRBV7-6 and TRBJ2-2): GAGVSQSPRYKVTKRGQDVALRCDPISGHVSLYWYRQALGQGPEFLTYFNYEAQQDKSGLPNDRFSAERPEGSISTLTIQRTEQRDSAMYRCASSLPTGAGTGELFFGEGSRLTVL.

This clone was recorded only once. CDR3 in amino acids: CASSSRTGGNEQYF. As DNA, the CDR3 is TGTGCCAGCAGTTCCCGGACAGGGGGCAACGAGCAGTACTTC. The chain couples TRBV27 to TRBJ2-7; 11 nucleotides line up with TRBD1. This CDR3 comprises 14 residues. Per germline, CDR1 MNHEY and CDR2 SMNVEV (reference sequence). After removal of 4 bases from V and 5 bases from J, the junction contained 4 bases not matched to a gene.

This chain links TRBV30 with TRBJ2-6, with 13 bases lining up with TRBD2. CDR1 is GTSNPN and CDR2 is SVGIG in the germline V gene (reference sequence). This CDR3 is 18 amino acids long. V was clipped by 4 bases and J by 2 bases; unmatched bases: 8. The DNA for the CDR3 is TGTGCCTGGACCATAGGACTAGCGGGAGTCCCTGGGGCCAACGTCCTGACTTTC. Protein: CAWTIGLAGVPGANVLTF.

The V call is TRBV7-9, the J call TRBJ1-1, with a tentative D call TRBD1 (5 bases). The CDR3 covers 13 residues. Trimming cost V 7 bases and J 1 base, with 10 bases left between them. The germline CDR1 and CDR2 sequences are SEHNR and FQNEAQ (reference sequence). The CDR3 region is CASTGGPNTEAFF. For the CDR3, the DNA is TGTGCCAGCACGGGGGGTCCGAACACTGAAGCTTTCTTT.

The chain links TRBV28 to TRBJ1-2; weak D call: TRBD1 (5 bases). CDR3 length equals 14 residues. Germline CDR1 reads MDHEN; CDR2 reads SYDVKM. Trimming left V 5 bases short and J 11 bases short, with 21 bases between. The CDR3 bases are TGTGCCAGCAGTCCACCCGACGGACCCCGGGGGTACACCTTC. As protein: CASSPPDGPRGYTF.

This rearrangement joins TRBV21-1 to TRBJ1-4; TRBD1, the table's D call, lacks a check against the DNA. TRBV21-1 is shown as a pseudogene. The CDR3 has 18 residues. The CDR3: CASSRRRTAKLENEKLFF. The CDR3, as DNA: TGTGCCAGCAGCCGAAGGAGGACAGCTAAGCTAGAAAATGAAAAACTGTTTTTT.

The V and J genes are TRBV27 and TRBJ2-3; D unclear. The CDR3 extends over 11 amino acids. From germline, CDR1 is MNHEY and CDR2 SMNVEV (reference sequence). With 5 bases removed from V and 5 bases from J, the gap between germline ends came to 5 bases. The DNA of the CDR3 is TGTGCCAGCAGTCCGGGAGATACGCAGTATTTT. Its protein product is CASSPGDTQYF.

V is TRBV5-1 and J is TRBJ2-5; 11 nucleotides line up with TRBD1. CDR1 is SGHRS, CDR2 YFSETQ, per germline. V dropped 4 bases and J dropped 5; count of bases not matched to a gene: 7. CDR3 length: 15 residues. CDR3 DNA: TGCGCCAGCAGCCCTGGACAGGGGGCTCGGGAGACCCAGTACTTC. This sequence encodes CASSPGQGARETQYF.

Comments on this clone: The junction departs from germline at one end; a sequencing error may be responsible. The V and J genes are TRBV19 and TRBJ1-1; D unresolved. Germline V gene lookup returns CDR1 LNHDA and CDR2 SQIVND (reference sequence). The CDR3 extends over 11 amino acids. The CDR3 DNA sequence: TGTGCCAGTAGTATAGGTCCCCCCGGGGAATTT. Its translation: CASSIGPPGEF.

The chain couples TRBV5-5 to TRBJ1-1; 8 bases align to TRBD1. V shed 2 bases and J 0 bases; nucleotides not matched to a gene: 0. CDR3 length equals 14 residues. The germline V gene encodes CDR1 SGHKS and CDR2 YYEKEE (reference sequence). The CDR3: CASSLQGVNTEAFF. DNA of the CDR3: TGTGCCAGCAGCTTACAGGGGGTGAACACTGAAGCTTTCTTT. The variable domain in full, with the rest retrieved from reference TRBV5-5 and TRBJ1-1, is DAGVTQSPTHLIKTRGQQVTLRCSPISGHKSVSWYQQVLGQGPQFIFQYYEKEERGRGNFPDRFSARQFPNYSSELNVNALLLGDSALYLCASSLQGVNTEAFFGQGTRLTVV.